This T cell receptor beta chain was profiled in a study of blood T cell repertoires in COVID-19. Study-wide context: From the United States, Italy and Spain came samples of acute and convalescent COVID-19. T cells, B-cell-depleted T cells, or PBMCs supplied cDNA or gDNA.

Enrolment of Seattle patients took place during active infection, and they were followed longitudinally. Original handling: Researchers report that nucleated cell counts were estimated from reference gene primer amplification. The repertoire was sequenced with immunoSEQ multiplex PCR; TCRdb's copy has only in-frame clones and lacks some. The V and J calls and clone size come from that table; D and trimming were worked out from the DNA. The table lists approximately 180,000 clones, roughly 79% of them singletons. CDR3 size: 16 residues. The germline V gene encodes CDR1 MDHEN and CDR2 SYDVKM. V lost 2 bases to trimming and J lost 10 bases, with 20 bases between them.

Material: peripheral blood. The chain joins TRBV28 to TRBJ1-4; D might be TRBD1 (6 bases). This receptor was identified in a woman older than 75 with COVID-19, enrolled during active disease. The CDR3 DNA is TGTGCCAGCAGTTTACAACCGGGGGGCGCATACGGAAAACTGTTTTTT. Amino acid sequence: CASSLQPGGAYGKLFF.